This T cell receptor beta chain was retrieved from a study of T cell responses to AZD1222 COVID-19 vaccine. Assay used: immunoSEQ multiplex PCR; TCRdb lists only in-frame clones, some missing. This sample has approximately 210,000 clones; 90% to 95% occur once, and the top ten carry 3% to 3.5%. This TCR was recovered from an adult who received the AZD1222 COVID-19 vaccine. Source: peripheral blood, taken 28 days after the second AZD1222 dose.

CDR3 sequence reads: CASSRDRRGYTF. CDR3 nucleotides: TGTGCCAGCAGCCGGGATAGGAGGGGCTACACCTTC. The chain combines TRBV14 with TRBJ1-2; D gene unclear. Trimming took off 4 bases at V and 8 bases at J, with 11 bases between the two ends. This CDR3 contains 12 residues. The V gene's germline CDR1 is SGHDN and CDR2 FVKESK.